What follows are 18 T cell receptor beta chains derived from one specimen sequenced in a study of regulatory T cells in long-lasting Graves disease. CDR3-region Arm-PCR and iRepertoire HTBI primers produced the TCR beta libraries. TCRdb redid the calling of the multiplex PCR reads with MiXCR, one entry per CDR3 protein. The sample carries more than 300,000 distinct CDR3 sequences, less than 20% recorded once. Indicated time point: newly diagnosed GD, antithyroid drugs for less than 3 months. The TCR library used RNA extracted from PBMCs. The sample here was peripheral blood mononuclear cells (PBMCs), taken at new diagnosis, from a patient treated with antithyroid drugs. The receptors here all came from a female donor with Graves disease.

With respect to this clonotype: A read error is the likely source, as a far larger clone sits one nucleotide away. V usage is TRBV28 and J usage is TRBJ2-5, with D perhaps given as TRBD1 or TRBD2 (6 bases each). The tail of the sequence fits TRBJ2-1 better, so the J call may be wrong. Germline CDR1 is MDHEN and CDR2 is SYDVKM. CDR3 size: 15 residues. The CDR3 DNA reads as TGTGCCAGCAGTTGGGGGGCAGACACATACAATGAGCAGTTCTTC. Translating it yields CASSWGADTYNEQFF.

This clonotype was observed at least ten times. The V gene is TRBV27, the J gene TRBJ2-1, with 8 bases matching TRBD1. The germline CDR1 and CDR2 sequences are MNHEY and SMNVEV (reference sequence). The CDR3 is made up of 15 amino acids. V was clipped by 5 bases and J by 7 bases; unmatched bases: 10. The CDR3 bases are TGTGCCAGCAGTGCGTCCGGACAGGGCAATAATGAGCAGTTCTTC. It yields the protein CASSASGQGNNEQFF.

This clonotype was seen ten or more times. CDR3 region: CAISARRGHSGNTIYF. DNA of the CDR3: TGTGCCATCTCCGCACGTAGGGGCCACTCTGGAAACACCATATATTTT. The chain joins TRBV10-3 to TRBJ1-3, with D perhaps TRBD1 (5 bases). The V end was cut by 8 bases, the J end by 0 bases, with 17 bases between. Germline CDR1 and CDR2: ENHRY and SYGVKD. The CDR3 is made up of 16 amino acids.

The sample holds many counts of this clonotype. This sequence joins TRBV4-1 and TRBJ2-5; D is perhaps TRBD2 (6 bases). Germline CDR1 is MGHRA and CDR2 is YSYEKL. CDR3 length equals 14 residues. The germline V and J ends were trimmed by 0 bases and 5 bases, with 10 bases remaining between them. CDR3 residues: CASSQDGSGETQYF. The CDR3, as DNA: TGCGCCAGCAGCCAAGACGGCAGCGGGGAGACCCAGTACTTC.

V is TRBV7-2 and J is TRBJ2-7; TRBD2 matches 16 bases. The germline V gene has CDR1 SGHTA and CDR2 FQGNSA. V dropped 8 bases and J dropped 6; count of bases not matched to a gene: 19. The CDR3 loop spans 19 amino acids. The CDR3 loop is CASPSPTGLAGGRVIEQYF. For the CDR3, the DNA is TGTGCCAGCCCTAGCCCTACGGGACTAGCGGGAGGGCGAGTAATCGAGCAGTACTTC.

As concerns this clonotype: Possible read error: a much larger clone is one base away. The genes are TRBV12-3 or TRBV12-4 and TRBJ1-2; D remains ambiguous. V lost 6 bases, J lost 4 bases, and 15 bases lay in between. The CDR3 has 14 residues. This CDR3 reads CASRNALQTYGYTF. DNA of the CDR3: TGTGCCAGCAGAAACGCCCTACAGACCTATGGCTACACCTTC.

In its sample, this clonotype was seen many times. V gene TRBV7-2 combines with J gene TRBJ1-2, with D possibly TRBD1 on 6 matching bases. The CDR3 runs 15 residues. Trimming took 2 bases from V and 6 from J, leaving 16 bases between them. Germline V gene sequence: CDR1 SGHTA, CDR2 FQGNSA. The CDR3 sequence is CASSLQTGRSDGYTF. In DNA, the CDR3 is TGTGCCAGCAGCTTACAGACAGGTAGAAGCGATGGCTACACCTTC. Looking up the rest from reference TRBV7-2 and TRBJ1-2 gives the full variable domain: GAGVSQSPSNKVTEKGKDVELRCDPISGHTALYWYRQSLGQGLEFLIYFQGNSAPDKSGLPSDRFSAERTGGSVSTLTIQRTQQEDSAVYLCASSLQTGRSDGYTFGSGTRLTVV.

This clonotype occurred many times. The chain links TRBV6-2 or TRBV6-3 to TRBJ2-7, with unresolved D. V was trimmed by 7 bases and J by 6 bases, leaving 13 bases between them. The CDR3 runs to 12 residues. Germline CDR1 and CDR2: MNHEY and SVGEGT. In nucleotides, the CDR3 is TGTGCCAGCACCCCGACCTGGGGCGAGCAGTACTTC. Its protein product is CASTPTWGEQYF.

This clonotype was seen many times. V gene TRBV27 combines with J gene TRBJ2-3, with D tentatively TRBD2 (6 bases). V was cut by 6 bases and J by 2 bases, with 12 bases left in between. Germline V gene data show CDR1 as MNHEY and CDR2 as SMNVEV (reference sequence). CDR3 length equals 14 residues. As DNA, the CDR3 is TGTGCCAGCAGACCTCGGGGGTTCACAGATACGCAGTATTTT. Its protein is CASRPRGFTDTQYF.

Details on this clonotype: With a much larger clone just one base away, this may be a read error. The CDR3 here is CASSLDGTLTDTRYF. CDR3 bases: TGTGCCAGCAGCTTAGATGGGACCCTCACAGATACGCGGTATTTT. This sequence joins TRBV7-9 and TRBJ2-3, with D perhaps assigned TRBD1 or TRBD2 (5 bases each). This CDR3 has 15 amino acids. From germline, CDR1 is SEHNR and CDR2 FQNEAQ (reference sequence).

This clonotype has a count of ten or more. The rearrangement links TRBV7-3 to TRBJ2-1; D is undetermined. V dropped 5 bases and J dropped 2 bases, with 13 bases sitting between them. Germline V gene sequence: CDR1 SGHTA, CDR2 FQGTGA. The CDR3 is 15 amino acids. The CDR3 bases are TGTGCCAGCAGCGAATACACTACTGCCTACAATGAGCAGTTCTTC. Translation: CASSEYTTAYNEQFF. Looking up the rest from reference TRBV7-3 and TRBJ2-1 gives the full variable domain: GAGVSQTPSNKVTEKGKYVELRCDPISGHTALYWYRQSLGQGPEFLIYFQGTGAADDSGLPNDRFFAVRPEGSVSTLKIQRTERGDSAVYLCASSEYTTAYNEQFFGPGTRLTVL.

The CDR3 nucleotides are TGTGCCAGCAGTTTTTACGGGGGGAGCACAGATACGCAGTATTTT. Amino acid sequence: CASSFYGGSTDTQYF. The chain employs TRBV28 and TRBJ2-3; 7 bases match TRBD2. The CDR3 is 15 amino acids. Looked up from germline, CDR1 is MDHEN and CDR2 is SYDVKM. Trimming cost V 3 bases and J 0 bases; bases outside gene matches: 3.

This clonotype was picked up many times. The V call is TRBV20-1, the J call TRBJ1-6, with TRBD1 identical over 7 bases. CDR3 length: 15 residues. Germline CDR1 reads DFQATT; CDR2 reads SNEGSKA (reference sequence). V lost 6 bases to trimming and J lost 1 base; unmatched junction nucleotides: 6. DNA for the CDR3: TGCAGTGCCCTCAGGGGGGGATCCTATAATTCACCCCTCCACTTT. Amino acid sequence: CSALRGGSYNSPLHF.

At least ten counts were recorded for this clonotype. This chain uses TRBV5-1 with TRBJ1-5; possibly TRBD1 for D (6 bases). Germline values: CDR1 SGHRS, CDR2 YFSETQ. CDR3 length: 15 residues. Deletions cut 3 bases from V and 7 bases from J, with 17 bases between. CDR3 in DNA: TGCGCCAGCAGCTCGGGACTTCCCCAGGGGCAGCCCCAGCATTTT. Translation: CASSSGLPQGQPQHF. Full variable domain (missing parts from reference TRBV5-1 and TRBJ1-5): KAGVTQTPRYLIKTRGQQVTLSCSPISGHRSVSWYQQTPGQGLQFLFEYFSETQRNKGNFPGRFSGRQFSNSRSEMNVSTLELGDSALYLCASSSGLPQGQPQHFGDGTRLSIL.

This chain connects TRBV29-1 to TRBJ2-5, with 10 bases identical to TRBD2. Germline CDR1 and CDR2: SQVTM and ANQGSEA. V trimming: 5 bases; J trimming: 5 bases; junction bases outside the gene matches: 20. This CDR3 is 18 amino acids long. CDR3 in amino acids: CSVPSPGLAGVLDETQYF. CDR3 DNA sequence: TGCAGCGTTCCCTCGCCGGGGCTAGCGGGAGTGCTCGACGAGACCCAGTACTTC.

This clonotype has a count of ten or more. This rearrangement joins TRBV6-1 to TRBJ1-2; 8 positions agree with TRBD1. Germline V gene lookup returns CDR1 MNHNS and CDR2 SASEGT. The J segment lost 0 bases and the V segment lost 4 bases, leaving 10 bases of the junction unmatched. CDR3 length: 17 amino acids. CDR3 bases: TGTGCCAGCAGTGGAACAGGGGGGCCCACCGCTAACTATGGCTACACCTTC. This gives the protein CASSGTGGPTANYGYTF.

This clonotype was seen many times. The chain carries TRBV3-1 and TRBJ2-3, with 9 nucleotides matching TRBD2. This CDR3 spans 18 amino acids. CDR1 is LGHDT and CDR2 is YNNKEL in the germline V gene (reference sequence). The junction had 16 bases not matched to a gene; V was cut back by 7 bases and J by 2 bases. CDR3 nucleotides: TGTGCCAGCACCCAGAGTTCCCTAGCGGGGTACGACACAGATACGCAGTATTTT. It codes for CASTQSSLAGYDTDTQYF.

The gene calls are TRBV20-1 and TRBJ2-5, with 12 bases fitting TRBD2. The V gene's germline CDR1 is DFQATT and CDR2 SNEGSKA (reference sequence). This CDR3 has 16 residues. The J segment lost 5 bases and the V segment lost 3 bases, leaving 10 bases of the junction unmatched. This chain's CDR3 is CSASFPSGRAWETQYF. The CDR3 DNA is TGCAGTGCTAGTTTCCCTAGCGGGAGGGCCTGGGAGACCCAGTACTTC.